Listed below are T cell receptor beta chains from one sample, sequenced in a study of shared clonotypes between healthy human individuals. Profiled with immunoSEQ multiplex PCR; TCRdb holds only in-frame clones, not every one. The sample records a few million clones, around 94% being singletons. Sequencing used naive CD4+ T cells sorted from blood. The receptors shown here come from a man between 18 and 35 years old in good health. Each CDR3 is given without its conserved first and last residue. The order of the fields is V gene, J gene, CDR3 protein.

v_call: TRBV6-4; j_call: TRBJ2-5; cdr3_aa: ASSEIQGRLETQY
v_call: TRBV5-6; j_call: TRBJ1-6; cdr3_aa: ASSSAGTGVSYNSPLH
v_call: TRBV6-1; j_call: TRBJ2-5; cdr3_aa: ASSEMEETQY
v_call: TRBV6-5; j_call: TRBJ2-7; cdr3_aa: ASSPGAYEQY
v_call: TRBV7-7; j_call: TRBJ1-1; cdr3_aa: ASSLRGGTEAF
v_call: TRBV19; j_call: TRBJ2-3; cdr3_aa: ASSDSGRRSTDTQY
v_call: TRBV7-9; j_call: TRBJ2-3; cdr3_aa: ASSLAPPDTQY
v_call: TRBV2; j_call: TRBJ2-5; cdr3_aa: ASSAVSGGVGTQY
v_call: TRBV7-9; j_call: TRBJ2-7; cdr3_aa: ASRPGWAKGRITYEQY
v_call: TRBV11-2; j_call: TRBJ2-5; cdr3_aa: ASSLDRGAVLETQY